This TCR beta chain was identified in a study of T cell responses to AZD1222 COVID-19 vaccine. In the study overall: Second-dose intervals near 4 or 12 weeks were combined.

Germline loops: CDR1 SGHVS, CDR2 FNYEAQ. V dropped 4 bases and J dropped 2 bases, with 18 bases sitting between them. This CDR3 is 16 amino acids long. Profiling relied on immunoSEQ multiplex PCR, and the TCRdb table lists in-frame clones only, not all of them. Among approximately 100,000 clones listed, about 88% were seen once. This clone was recorded once. Its antigen is as yet unknown. Findings and caveats of the study: Reportedly, nearly half the spike-specific TCRs target unmutated variant regions. Clonal diversity may have been underestimated, and the donors were mostly white British, with more females than males.

This chain uses TRBV7-6 with TRBJ2-7; D is tentatively TRBD1 or TRBD2 (5 bases each). The sample here was peripheral blood, taken on day 0 of AZD1222 vaccination. The TCR comes from an adult in good health. CDR3 region: CASSYRGERTAYEQYF. The CDR3 nucleotides are TGTGCCAGCAGCTACAGAGGGGAGCGAACTGCCTACGAGCAGTACTTC.